This TCR beta chain derives from a study of T cells in Graves' hyperthyroidism and ophthalmopathy. V was trimmed by 0 bases and J by 6 bases, leaving 14 bases between them. CDR3 length equals 15 residues. CDR1 is LGHNA and CDR2 is YSLEER in the germline V gene. Overall study findings and caveats: Ophthalmopathy prediction by the model preceded onset by a median 6.5 months. Blood also carried most thyroid clonotypes expanded above 0.001.

RNA transcripts yielded amplified TCR beta CDR3 regions. The HTBI primer set was used in a first-round RT-PCR of the TCR CDR3. TCRdb processed the multiplex PCR reads anew with MiXCR; each CDR3 protein has one entry. The sample records about 640,000 distinct CDR3 sequences, roughly 20% being singletons. This clonotype was recorded a few times. Its antigen is not known. Uncontrolled infection, other autoimmune disease, pregnancy or lactation disqualified patients from enrolment. Each 10 ml fresh peripheral blood draw supplied the PBMCs. This receptor was taken from a man aged 30-40 years with Graves' ophthalmopathy. The chain links TRBV4-3 to TRBJ1-1; D not resolved. The sequencing sample was made of blood. DNA for the CDR3: TGCGCCAGCAGCCAAGATTTTGGCGGGTTACCTGAAGCTTTCTTT. It encodes CASSQDFGGLPEAFF.